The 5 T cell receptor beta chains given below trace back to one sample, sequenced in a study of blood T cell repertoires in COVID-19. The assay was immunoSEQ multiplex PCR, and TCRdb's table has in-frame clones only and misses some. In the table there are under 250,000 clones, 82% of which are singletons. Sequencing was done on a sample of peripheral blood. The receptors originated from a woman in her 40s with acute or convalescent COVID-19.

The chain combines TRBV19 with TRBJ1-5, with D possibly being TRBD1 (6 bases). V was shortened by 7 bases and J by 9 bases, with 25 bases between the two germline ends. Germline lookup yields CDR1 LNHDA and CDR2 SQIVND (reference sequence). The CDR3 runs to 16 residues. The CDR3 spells CASNSRLGQTGSPQHF. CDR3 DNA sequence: TGTGCCAGTAATAGTCGGCTAGGGCAGACAGGTTCGCCCCAGCATTTT.

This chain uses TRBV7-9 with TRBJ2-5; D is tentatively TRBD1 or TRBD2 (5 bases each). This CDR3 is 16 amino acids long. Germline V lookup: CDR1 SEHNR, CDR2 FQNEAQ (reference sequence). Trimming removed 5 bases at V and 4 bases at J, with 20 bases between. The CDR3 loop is CASSLGGRVEGETQYF. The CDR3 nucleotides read TGTGCCAGCAGCCTAGGAGGCAGGGTAGAAGGAGAGACCCAGTACTTC. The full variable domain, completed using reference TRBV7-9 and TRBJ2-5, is DTGVSQNPRHKITKRGQNVTFRCDPISEHNRLYWYRQTLGQGPEFLTYFQNEAQLEKSRLLSDRFSAERPKGSFSTLEIQRTEQGDSAMYLCASSLGGRVEGETQYFGPGTRLLVL.

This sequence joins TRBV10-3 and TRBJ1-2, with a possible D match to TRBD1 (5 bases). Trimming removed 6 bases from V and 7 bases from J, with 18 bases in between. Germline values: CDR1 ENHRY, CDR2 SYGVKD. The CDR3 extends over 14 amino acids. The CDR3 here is CAIRGRLEGVGYTF. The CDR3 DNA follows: TGTGCCATCAGAGGCAGACTCGAAGGGGTTGGCTACACCTTC.

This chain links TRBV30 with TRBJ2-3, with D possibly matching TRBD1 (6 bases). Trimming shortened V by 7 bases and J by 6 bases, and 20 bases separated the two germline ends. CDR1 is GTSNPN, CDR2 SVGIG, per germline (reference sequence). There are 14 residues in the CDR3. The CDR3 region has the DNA TGTGCCTCCAGGGGCCCCGGGGCTGTGGATACGCAGTATTTT. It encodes CASRGPGAVDTQYF.

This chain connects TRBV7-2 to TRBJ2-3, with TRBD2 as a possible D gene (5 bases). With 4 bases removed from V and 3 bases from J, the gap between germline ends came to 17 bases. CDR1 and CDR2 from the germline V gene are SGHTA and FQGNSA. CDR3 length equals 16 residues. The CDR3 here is CASSSVVGVLTDTQYF. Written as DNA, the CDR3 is TGTGCCAGCAGCTCGGTTGTGGGAGTTCTGACAGATACGCAGTATTTT.